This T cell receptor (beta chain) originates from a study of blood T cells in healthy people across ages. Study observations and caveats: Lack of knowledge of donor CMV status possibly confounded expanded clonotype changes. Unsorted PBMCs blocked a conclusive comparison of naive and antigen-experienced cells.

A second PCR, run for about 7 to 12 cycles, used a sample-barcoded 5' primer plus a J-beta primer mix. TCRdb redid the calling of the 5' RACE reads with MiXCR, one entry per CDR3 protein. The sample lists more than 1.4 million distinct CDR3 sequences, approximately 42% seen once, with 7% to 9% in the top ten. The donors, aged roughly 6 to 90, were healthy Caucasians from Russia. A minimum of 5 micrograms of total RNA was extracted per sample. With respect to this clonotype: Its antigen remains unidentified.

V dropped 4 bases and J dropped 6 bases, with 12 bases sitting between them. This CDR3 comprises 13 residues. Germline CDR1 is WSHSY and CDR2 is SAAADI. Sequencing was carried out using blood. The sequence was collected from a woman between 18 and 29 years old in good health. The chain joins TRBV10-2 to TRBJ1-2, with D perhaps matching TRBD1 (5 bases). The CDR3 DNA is TGCGCCAGCAGTGGAATTAGGGGTCATGGCTACACCTTC. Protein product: CASSGIRGHGYTF.